The rows below give T cell receptor beta chains drawn from one sample of a study of PD-1 blockade in classical Hodgkin lymphoma. The repertoire was sequenced with immunoSEQ multiplex PCR; TCRdb's copy has only in-frame clones and lacks some. Here the sample spans 55,000 to 75,000 clones, around 75% being singletons. This specimen was peripheral blood mononuclear cells (PBMCs), taken before the second cycle of nivolumab. Receptor source: a human donor with classical Hodgkin lymphoma. CDR3s include the opening cysteine and the closing phenylalanine or tryptophan. D genes are given only for firm matches. The listing skips clone size in some rows; elsewhere it reads once, few, many or a size class.

TRBV29-1	TRBJ1-4	few	TRBD1	TGCAGCGTTGCAGGAACAGGGGTGGGTAATGAAAAACTGTTTTTT	CSVAGTGVGNEKLFF
TRBV6-1	TRBJ2-2	-	TRBD2	TGTGCCAGCATCAGCGGGATGTCAAACACCGGGGAGCTGTTTTTT	CASISGMSNTGELFF
TRBV30	TRBJ2-1	once	-	TGTGCCTGGAGTGCCCGGAGTGAGATGGGGCAGTTCTTC	CAWSARSEMGQFF
TRBV27	TRBJ2-1	few	-	TGTGCCAGCAGTTGGGGTGCCTTTTTGAATGAGCAGTTCTTC	CASSWGAFLNEQFF
TRBV5-4	TRBJ2-5	-	-	TGTGCCAGCAGCTTGGACTCCCCGGGGACCCAGTACTTC	CASSLDSPGTQYF
TRBV7-7	TRBJ1-1	-	-	TGTGCCAGCAGCTTAGAACGAAACACTGAAGCTTTCTTT	CASSLERNTEAFF
TRBV2	TRBJ1-1	-	-	TGTGCCAGCAGTGAAGGTGGCCCAAGGGCGAGGGAAGCTTTCTTT	CASSEGGPRAREAFF
TRBV25-1	TRBJ2-5	-	-	TGTGCCAGCAGTGAATATTACGCTTGGGAGACCCAGTACTTC	CASSEYYAWETQYF
TRBV28	TRBJ1-1	-	-	TGTGCCAGCAGCTGGGGCAGGGGAGTTGCGAACACTGAAGCTTTCTTT	CASSWGRGVANTEAFF
TRBV18	TRBJ2-6	-	-	TGTGCCAGCTCACCACGGGCGGGGATGGGCTCTGGGGCCAACGTCCTGACTTTC	CASSPRAGMGSGANVLTF
TRBV28	TRBJ1-4	few	TRBD1	TGTGCCAGCAGTTGGACAGGGGACGGTGTTGAACTGTTTTTT	CASSWTGDGVELFF
TRBV6-6	TRBJ1-4	-	-	TGTGCCAGCAGTTTCGGGTCCGTTGGAAAACTGTTTTTT	CASSFGSVGKLFF
TRBV27	TRBJ1-4	-	-	TGTGCCAGCAGTCTCGCAACTAATGAAAAACTGTTTTTT	CASSLATNEKLFF
TRBV20-1	TRBJ1-4	-	-	TGCAGTGCAAAGAGGGCAGAAAAACTGTTTTTT	CSAKRAEKLFF
TRBV2	TRBJ1-1	-	-	TGTGCCAGCATCCCATTAGACAGTGGGTCCACTGAAGCTTTCTTT	CASIPLDSGSTEAFF
TRBV5-5	TRBJ1-6	-	-	TGTGCCAGCAGCTTGGAGGGGGGGCTCAATTCACCCCTCCACTTT	CASSLEGGLNSPLHF
TRBV30	TRBJ1-6	-	-	TGTGCCTGGAGGGTACCCCTTTCACCCCTCCACTTT	CAWRVPLSPLHF
TRBV6-6	TRBJ2-5	-	-	TGTGCCAGCACCCCGACAACGGTGACGGAGACCCAGTACTTC	CASTPTTVTETQYF
TRBV6-5	TRBJ2-7	once	TRBD1	TGTGCCAGCAGTTCCGGGACAGGGGCTAATTTC	CASSSGTGANF
TRBV6-1	TRBJ1-5	few	-	TGTGCCAGCAGTGTAGCCAATCAGCCCCAGCATTTT	CASSVANQPQHF
TRBV11-2	TRBJ2-5	once	-	TGTGCCAGCAGCTCTGACAGCCAGGAGACCCAGTACTTC	CASSSDSQETQYF
TRBV5-1	TRBJ1-1	-	-	TGCGCCAGCACCCAATTTTACATGAACACTGAAGCTTTCTTT	CASTQFYMNTEAFF
TRBV28	TRBJ1-1	-	-	TGTGCCAGCAGTTTCCCCGCGAACACTGAAGCTTTCTTT	CASSFPANTEAFF
TRBV28	TRBJ1-4	-	-	TGTGCCAGCAGCCTCCGGGTTATCGCAACTAATGAAAAACTGTTTTTT	CASSLRVIATNEKLFF
TRBV6-5	TRBJ1-1	-	-	TGTGCCAGCAGTGCAGGGCCGAACACTGAAGCTTTCTTT	CASSAGPNTEAFF